Given below is one TCR beta chain in context. What it recognizes is unknown. Recent vaccinations or acute infections were absent in the healthy HIV-negative adult donors. This sample is drawn from a study of shared clonotypes between healthy human individuals. The CDR3 contains 13 residues. V was cut by 2 bases and J by 2 bases, with 4 bases left in between. The V gene's germline CDR1 is MNHEY and CDR2 SMNVEV (reference sequence). General study findings and limits: Relative to clonotypes present in all four donors, those not shared had lower generation probabilities.

Repertoires were generated with immunoSEQ multiplex PCR, while TCRdb's copy carries only in-frame clones and drops some. The sample holds about 660,000 clones, around 72% seen once. The clonotype originates from a woman younger than 45 in good health. The chain is built from TRBV27 and TRBJ2-1, with D hard to call. Sequenced input: memory CD4+ T cells sorted from blood. The subset here: CD45RA-negative fraction. The CDR3 DNA reads as TGTGCCAGCAGTTTACAAACCTACAATGAGCAGTTCTTC. This sequence encodes CASSLQTYNEQFF.